The TCR beta chain described here comes from a study of blood T cell repertoires in COVID-19. Whole-study context: Acute-phase and convalescent COVID-19 samples originated in the United States, Italy and Spain. Sources were T cells, B-cell-depleted T cells, or PBMCs; the material itself was cDNA or gDNA.

The V segment lost 4 bases and the J segment 9 bases; nucleotides outside the gene matches: 6. Per the germline V gene, CDR1 is KGHSH and CDR2 is LQKENI. This CDR3 is built from 15 residues. The protocol was immunoSEQ multiplex PCR, while the TCRdb copy is restricted to in-frame clones and leaves out a portion. The sample includes some 80,000 clones, roughly 85% of them seen just once. The V call is TRBV18, the J call TRBJ1-6, with 10 bases that match TRBD1. This receptor was taken from a man aged 55 to 70 with COVID-19, enrolled during active disease. The source material was peripheral blood. In DNA form, the CDR3 reads TGTGCCAGCTCACTCGACAGGGGGCAGATTTCACCCCTCCACTTT. Its translation: CASSLDRGQISPLHF.